This T cell receptor (beta chain) emerged from a study of shared clonotypes between healthy human individuals. Trimming took 0 bases from V and 3 from J, leaving 2 bases between them. The CDR3 length is 11 residues. Looked up from germline, CDR1 is SQVTM and CDR2 is ANQGSEA. The assay was immunoSEQ multiplex PCR, and TCRdb's table has in-frame clones only and misses some. The sample consists of 850,000 to 1,100,000 clones, 60% to 80% of them appearing once. The sequencing sample was made of memory CD4+ T cells from PBMCs. Subset reported: CD45RA-negative fraction. The clonotype was recovered from a man aged 18 to 35 in good health. Some clones in this sample may be carry-over from other donors' samples. The chain links TRBV29-1 to TRBJ2-5; the D is unclear. The CDR3 nucleotides are TGCAGCGTTGAAGATGAAGAGACCCAGTACTTC. Its translation is CSVEDEETQYF.